Each of the 28 T cell receptor beta chains below was sequenced from the same sample in a study of blood T cell repertoires in COVID-19. Profiled with immunoSEQ multiplex PCR; TCRdb holds only in-frame clones, not every one. The sample yields some 150,000 clones, more than 75% seen once. Sequencing was carried out using peripheral blood. The source of these receptors is a man aged 70-80 years with acute or convalescent COVID-19.

The chain links TRBV27 to TRBJ1-5; no definite D call. Per the germline V gene, CDR1 is MNHEY and CDR2 is SMNVEV (reference sequence). The CDR3 is 14 residues long. V dropped 7 bases and J dropped 6 bases, with 16 bases sitting between them. CDR3 sequence: CASNPTTSGQPQHF. Written as DNA, the CDR3 is TGTGCCAGCAACCCGACGACTTCGGGTCAGCCCCAGCATTTT.

This clone was observed a single time. The CDR3 protein is CASSETPTAGNSPLHF. The CDR3 DNA reads as TGTGCCAGCAGTGAGACGCCGACAGCAGGAAATTCACCCCTCCACTTT. The genes are TRBV6-1 and TRBJ1-6; the D gene is possibly TRBD1 (5 bases). This CDR3 spans 16 amino acids. Trimming took off 3 bases at V and 7 bases at J, with 16 bases between the two ends. Looked up from germline, CDR1 is MNHNS and CDR2 is SASEGT.

This rearrangement joins TRBV5-6 to TRBJ1-4, with D unclear. Germline loops: CDR1 SGHDT, CDR2 YYEEEE. The CDR3 runs 13 residues. Trimming removed 1 base at V and 4 bases at J, with 5 bases between. The CDR3 is CASSLRGNEKLFF. CDR3 nucleotides: TGTGCCAGCAGCTTGCGCGGTAATGAAAAACTGTTTTTT.

CDR3: CASSKQGQGSDYGYTF. The CDR3 DNA follows: TGCGCCAGCAGCAAACAAGGACAGGGGTCTGACTATGGCTACACCTTC. V is TRBV4-1 and J is TRBJ1-2; 9 nucleotides line up with TRBD1. V lost 5 bases and J lost 3; bases outside the gene matches: 10. CDR3 length equals 16 residues. From germline, CDR1 is MGHRA and CDR2 YSYEKL.

The chain recombines TRBV12-3 or TRBV12-4 with TRBJ1-2, with D uncertain. V lost 6 bases, J lost 8 bases, and 13 bases lay in between. The CDR3 is made up of 12 amino acids. CDR3 in DNA: TGTGCCAGCAGCCCTGTTCGGCGGGGCTACACCTTC. It is translated as CASSPVRRGYTF.

A single count supports this clone. The gene calls are TRBV5-1 and TRBJ2-7, with D tentatively TRBD1 (7 bases). Germline V gene lookup returns CDR1 SGHRS and CDR2 YFSETQ. The V end lost 4 bases, the J end lost 0 bases, and 20 bases lay between the germline ends. There are 17 residues in the CDR3. CDR3: CASSGGTDVTSSYEQYF. CDR3 coding DNA: TGCGCCAGCAGCGGGGGGACAGATGTTACTAGCTCCTACGAGCAGTACTTC.

This clone appeared a few times. The V and J genes are TRBV4-2 and TRBJ2-1, with D possibly being TRBD2 (6 bases). The ends were cut back, 3 bases at V and 0 bases at J, with 6 bases in the middle. Germline values: CDR1 LGHNA, CDR2 YNFKEQ. The CDR3 spans 14 residues. CDR3 coding DNA: TGTGCCAGCAGCCAGACTAGCTCCTACAATGAGCAGTTCTTC. As protein: CASSQTSSYNEQFF.

The genes are TRBV15 and TRBJ1-2; 7 positions match TRBD1. This CDR3 region has 15 residues. The J segment lost 7 bases and the V segment lost 4 bases, leaving 12 bases of the junction unmatched. Germline CDR1 reads LNHNV; CDR2 reads YYDKDF (reference sequence). CDR3 loop: CATSTGGYLGAGYTF. Here the CDR3 DNA reads TGTGCCACCAGCACAGGGGGGTATTTGGGTGCTGGCTACACCTTC.

V usage is TRBV7-3 and J usage is TRBJ2-3; D perhaps matches TRBD2 (5 bases). V was clipped by 5 bases and J by 8 bases, with 11 bases between them. CDR3 size: 12 residues. Looked up from germline, CDR1 is SGHTA and CDR2 is FQGTGA. DNA for the CDR3: TGTGCCAGCAGCGCCGATGAGGGTACGCAGTATTTT. It yields the protein CASSADEGTQYF.

In DNA, the CDR3 is TGCGCCAGCAGCCCGAGGACAGCCTATAGTCATGGCTACACCTTC. It codes for CASSPRTAYSHGYTF. The V and J genes are TRBV5-1 and TRBJ1-2; D is perhaps TRBD1 (6 bases). Germline CDR1 SGHRS, CDR2 YFSETQ. The CDR3 totals 15 residues. Trimming left V 4 bases short and J 6 bases short, with 19 bases between.

This clone is a singleton in its sample. In this CDR3 the conserved last residue, phenylalanine or tryptophan, is missing, so a read error is likely. The DNA is omitted, as the CDR3 cannot be located on it reliably, and the CDR3 follows TCRdb's listing. This chain joins TRBV21-1 and TRBJ1-1; TRBD1 is taken as the D call from the table, unchecked against the DNA. TRBV21-1 is labeled a pseudogene. The CDR3 totals 9 residues, both ends included. The CDR3 sequence: CASSSQAPG.

This chain joins TRBV7-8 and TRBJ1-3, with D possibly being TRBD1 (6 bases). The CDR3 consists of 16 residues. V was trimmed by 5 bases and J by 5 bases, leaving 19 bases between them. Germline loops: CDR1 SGHVS, CDR2 FQNEAQ. CDR3 sequence: CASSLEDTGNRNTIYF. In DNA, the CDR3 is TGTGCCAGCAGCCTAGAGGATACAGGGAATAGAAACACCATATATTTT.

This chain uses TRBV11-3 with TRBJ2-3; D gene uncertain. Trimming removed 1 base at V and 0 bases at J, with 5 bases between. The CDR3 loop spans 14 amino acids. Germline V gives CDR1 SGHNT, CDR2 YENEEA. The CDR3 is CASSLGGSTDTQYF. CDR3 DNA sequence: TGTGCCAGCAGCTTAGGAGGTAGCACAGATACGCAGTATTTT.

This chain joins TRBV7-3 and TRBJ2-2, with 11 bases that match TRBD2. The CDR3 loop spans 18 amino acids. The trim removed 5 bases at V and 2 bases at J, leaving 10 bases unmatched. Germline V gene lookup returns CDR1 SGHTA and CDR2 FQGTGA. CDR3: CASSPLTSGMLNTGELFF. CDR3 DNA: TGTGCCAGCAGCCCATTGACTAGCGGGATGCTTAACACCGGGGAGCTGTTTTTT.

The V and J genes are TRBV7-3 and TRBJ1-5, with 8 bases identical to TRBD1. V lost 4 bases to trimming and J lost 11 bases; unmatched junction nucleotides: 7. CDR1 is SGHTA and CDR2 is FQGTGA in the germline V gene. The CDR3 is 13 residues long. The CDR3 region has the DNA TGTGCCAGCAGCTCGGACAGGGACTCAGCCCAGCATTTT. This codes for CASSSDRDSAQHF.

The CDR3 protein is CASSLTEGWVTEAFF. CDR3 DNA sequence: TGTGCCAGCAGCTTAACCGAGGGTTGGGTCACTGAAGCTTTCTTT. J is TRBJ1-1 and V is TRBV7-3; D not resolved. The CDR3 is made up of 15 amino acids. The germline V and J ends were trimmed by 0 bases and 4 bases, with 12 bases remaining between them. Germline lookup yields CDR1 SGHTA and CDR2 FQGTGA.

The chain carries TRBV5-1 and TRBJ2-2; D may be TRBD1 (6 bases). There are 13 residues in the CDR3. From germline, CDR1 is SGHRS and CDR2 YFSETQ. With 10 bases removed from V and 5 bases from J, the gap between germline ends came to 15 bases. Written as DNA, the CDR3 is TGCGCCTCAGGGGAGTCGCGGACCGGGGAGCTGTTTTTT. Its protein is CASGESRTGELFF.

V and J are TRBV5-6 and TRBJ2-1; TRBD1 matches 7 bases. Germline CDR1 SGHDT, CDR2 YYEEEE. The length of the CDR3 is 14 residues. V dropped 5 bases and J dropped 7; count of bases not matched to a gene: 9. The CDR3 sequence is CASRRDRVDNEQFF. CDR3 bases: TGTGCCAGCAGAAGGGACAGAGTGGATAATGAGCAGTTCTTC.

The CDR3 protein is CSVTSGTGGSGYTF. CDR3 nucleotides: TGCAGCGTAACGAGCGGGACAGGGGGCTCGGGCTACACCTTC. J is TRBJ1-2 and V is TRBV29-1; 12 nucleotides match TRBD1. Germline CDR1 and CDR2: SQVTM and ANQGSEA. With V trimmed by 6 bases and J by 8 bases, 10 bases remained unmatched. The CDR3 extends over 14 amino acids.

In nucleotides, the CDR3 is TGTGCCAGTAGTACCCTCGGACAGGCCTATAATTCACCCCTCCACTTT. This codes for CASSTLGQAYNSPLHF. This chain links TRBV19 with TRBJ1-6, with 7 bases that match TRBD1. The ends lost 4 bases at V and 2 bases at J; junction bases unmatched: 5. Germline CDR1 is LNHDA and CDR2 is SQIVND (reference sequence). This CDR3 has 16 amino acids.

The chain links TRBV7-8 to TRBJ2-5; tentatively, D is TRBD2 (7 bases). Per the germline V gene, CDR1 is SGHVS and CDR2 is FQNEAQ. The CDR3 extends over 13 amino acids. V lost 1 base and J lost 5, with 8 bases in between. The chain's CDR3 is CASSLGGGETQYF. In DNA form, the CDR3 reads TGTGCCAGCAGCTTAGGGGGGGGCGAGACCCAGTACTTC.

The rearrangement uses TRBV18 and TRBJ1-1; 7 nucleotides line up with TRBD1. The V and J ends lost 5 bases and 4 bases, in that order; junction bases with no gene match: 7. The CDR3 consists of 14 residues. From germline, CDR1 is KGHSH and CDR2 LQKENI. The CDR3 coding sequence is TGTGCCAGCTCATCCTTGACAGGGCCCACTGAAGCTTTCTTT. As protein: CASSSLTGPTEAFF.

CDR3 nucleotides: TGTGCCAGCAGCCTCGGGACTTCGTCGGGTGAGACCCAGTACTTC. Its protein is CASSLGTSSGETQYF. The chain uses TRBV9 and TRBJ2-5; weak D call: TRBD2 (6 bases). Germline V gives CDR1 SGDLS, CDR2 YYNGEE. V shed 4 bases and J shed 5 bases, with 18 bases lying between them. The CDR3 spans 15 residues.

CDR3 protein: CASSSPDRGDEQYF. The CDR3, as DNA: TGTGCCAGCAGTAGTCCGGACAGGGGGGACGAGCAGTACTTC. The V and J genes are TRBV6-5 and TRBJ2-7, with TRBD1 matching 10 bases. The CDR3 loop spans 14 amino acids. The V gene's germline CDR1 is MNHEY and CDR2 SVGAGI. V was pared by 5 bases and J by 5 bases, with 6 bases of the junction left unmatched.

This chain links TRBV2 with TRBJ1-1; D is uncertain. V gave up 4 bases and J gave up 1 base, with 13 bases separating them. Germline V gene lookup returns CDR1 SNHLY and CDR2 FYNNEI. This CDR3 contains 15 residues. CDR3 coding DNA: TGTGCCAGCAGTGGTACAGCCGTTCCGAACACTGAAGCTTTCTTT. The encoded protein is CASSGTAVPNTEAFF.

CDR3 region: CASGFDRGYGYTF. The CDR3, as DNA: TGTGCTAGTGGGTTTGACAGGGGTTATGGCTACACCTTC. The chain is built from TRBV12-5 and TRBJ1-2, with 8 nucleotides matching TRBD1. The germline gives CDR1 LGHNT, CDR2 FRNRAP. The V segment lost 6 bases and the J segment 5 bases; nucleotides outside the gene matches: 5. The CDR3 consists of 13 residues.

The chain has TRBV28 and TRBJ2-3, with D possibly matching TRBD2 (5 bases). With 5 bases removed from V and 5 bases from J, the gap between germline ends came to 11 bases. CDR1 and CDR2 from the germline V gene are MDHEN and SYDVKM. CDR3 length equals 13 residues. CDR3 in DNA: TGTGCCAGCAGTGGCCCTCGGGGAGATACGCAGTATTTT. This gives the protein CASSGPRGDTQYF.

This clone was seen a single time. J is TRBJ2-4 and V is TRBV7-2, with D possibly being TRBD1 (6 bases). Germline V gives CDR1 SGHTA, CDR2 FQGNSA. The V end was cut by 5 bases, the J end by 0 bases, with 14 bases between. This CDR3 spans 16 amino acids. The CDR3 nucleotides are TGTGCCAGCAGCCCTGAGGACAGACTAGCCAAAAACATTCAGTACTTC. It codes for CASSPEDRLAKNIQYF.